These 30 T cell receptor beta chains originate from one sample sequenced in a study of blood T cell repertoires in COVID-19. Clones were sequenced by immunoSEQ multiplex PCR, and TCRdb holds only the in-frame ones, with some missing. The sample holds 110,000 or so clones, around 85% seen once. Sequenced: peripheral blood. Every receptor here comes from a woman aged 60-75 years with COVID-19, enrolled during active disease.

This chain connects TRBV11-2 to TRBJ1-2, with a weak D call TRBD1 (6 bases). Trimming removed 5 bases from V and 0 bases from J, with 10 bases in between. In germline, CDR1 is SGHAT, CDR2 FQNNGV. CDR3 size: 14 residues. CDR3 loop: CASSTYRANYGYTF. The CDR3 DNA reads as TGTGCCAGCAGCACATACAGGGCTAACTATGGCTACACCTTC.

In its sample, this clone was seen once. The chain carries TRBV12-3 or TRBV12-4 and TRBJ1-5, with TRBD1 as a possible D gene (5 bases). Trimming pared 1 base from V and 15 bases from J, leaving 13 bases between. CDR3 length: 12 amino acids. The CDR3 here is CASSLEDTRTHF. The CDR3 coding sequence is TGTGCCAGCAGTTTAGAGGACACCCGAACGCATTTT.

This clone was picked up a small number of times. This chain links TRBV6-5 with TRBJ2-3; unclear D gene. The CDR3 has 12 residues. Germline CDR1 reads MNHEY; CDR2 reads SVGAGI. V was pared by 7 bases and J by 0 bases, with 5 bases between. CDR3 residues: CASTVSTDTQYF. The CDR3 bases are TGTGCCAGCACCGTGAGCACAGATACGCAGTATTTT.

The gene calls are TRBV9 and TRBJ2-7; TRBD1 matches 8 bases. This CDR3 comprises 17 residues. Per the germline V gene, CDR1 is SGDLS and CDR2 is YYNGEE. The V gene end was trimmed by 2 bases and the J gene end by 4 bases; junction bases not matched to a gene: 14. In nucleotides, the CDR3 is TGTGCCAGCAGCGTCGAAAAGGGGACAGGTGACCTATACGAGCAGTACTTC. Translation gives CASSVEKGTGDLYEQYF.

This clone was seen only a few times. The chain has TRBV5-4 and TRBJ2-1; 8 bases match TRBD1. Germline CDR1 is SGHNT and CDR2 is YYREEE (reference sequence). V shed 0 bases, J shed 8 bases, and the junction held 7 bases outside the gene matches. The CDR3 runs 15 residues. CDR3 sequence reads: CASSLAAGGRDEQFF. CDR3 DNA: TGTGCCAGCAGCTTGGCTGCAGGGGGCCGCGATGAGCAGTTCTTC.

A word on this clone: This same CDR3 is encoded by further DNA sequences in the sample. The CDR3 DNA follows: TGTGCCTGGAGTGGGCAGAACTATGGCTACACCTTC. As protein: CAWSGQNYGYTF. This chain joins TRBV30 and TRBJ1-2; D remains ambiguous. Germline CDR1 is GTSNPN and CDR2 is SVGIG (reference sequence). This CDR3 has 12 residues. V gave up 1 base and J gave up 2 bases, with 5 bases separating them.

The chain couples TRBV4-3 to TRBJ2-1, with D possibly being TRBD2 (5 bases). The ends were cut back, 3 bases at V and 5 bases at J, with 11 bases in the middle. CDR3 size: 14 residues. Germline V gene data show CDR1 as LGHNA and CDR2 as YSLEER. The DNA for the CDR3 is TGCGCCAGCAGCCATATAGCGAGGGACAATGAGCAGTTCTTC. This translates into CASSHIARDNEQFF.

The rearrangement uses TRBV5-1 and TRBJ1-1; D is unresolved. Germline V CDR1 and CDR2: SGHRS, YFSETQ. This CDR3 spans 12 amino acids. V lost 0 bases to trimming and J lost 5 bases, with 5 bases between them. The CDR3 DNA is TGCGCCAGCAGCTTGGACAGTACTGAAGCTTTCTTT. Its protein product is CASSLDSTEAFF.

This chain connects TRBV27 to TRBJ1-1; 10 bases match TRBD1. The CDR3 is 15 residues long. The junction had 11 bases not matched to a gene; V was cut back by 5 bases and J by 8 bases. Germline CDR1 MNHEY, CDR2 SMNVEV (reference sequence). The CDR3 DNA follows: TGTGCCAGCAGTCACGGGACAGGGGCGTTCGAGGAAGCTTTCTTT. Protein sequence: CASSHGTGAFEEAFF.

This chain connects TRBV4-2 to TRBJ1-2; TRBD1 is a possible D gene (6 bases). The germline V gene has CDR1 LGHNA and CDR2 YNFKEQ. The CDR3 length is 16 residues. The V gene lost 1 base and the J gene lost 4 bases, with 16 bases spanning the gap. The CDR3 sequence: CASSQGRQAAVYGYTF. The CDR3 DNA reads TGTGCCAGCAGCCAAGGGCGACAGGCGGCAGTCTATGGCTACACCTTC.

The chain joins TRBV21-1 to TRBJ2-7; TRBD2 is taken as the D call from the table, unchecked against the DNA. TRBV21-1 is termed a pseudogene. This CDR3 has 15 residues. CDR3 loop: CASSTRRRSSYEQYF. As DNA, the CDR3 is TGTGCCAGCAGCACAAGACGAAGGAGCTCCTACGAGCAGTACTTC.

The chain employs TRBV29-1 and TRBJ2-1, with a possible D match to TRBD2 (6 bases). V was pared by 4 bases and J by 8 bases, with 21 bases between. The CDR3 length is 15 residues. Germline V gives CDR1 SQVTM, CDR2 ANQGSEA. The CDR3 DNA reads as TGCAGCGTTGGTGGCGGGACTCCCCCCCAATATGAGCAGTTCTTC. It is translated as CSVGGGTPPQYEQFF.

This clone was seen a few times. The gene calls are TRBV19 and TRBJ2-1, with TRBD2 as a possible D gene (5 bases). This CDR3 comprises 15 residues. V was trimmed by 0 bases and J by 4 bases, leaving 10 bases between them. Looked up from germline, CDR1 is LNHDA and CDR2 is SQIVND (reference sequence). The CDR3 here is CASSIEARVYNEQFF. The CDR3 region has the DNA TGTGCCAGTAGTATAGAAGCGAGGGTTTACAATGAGCAGTTCTTC.

The V call is TRBV27, the J call TRBJ1-5; D remains ambiguous. Trimming removed 4 bases at V and 10 bases at J, with 26 bases between. Germline V CDR1 and CDR2: MNHEY, SMNVEV (reference sequence). The CDR3 is 17 residues long. Written as DNA, the CDR3 is TGTGCCAGCAGTTCAGACTCACGGGCGGCCGAGGGTCAACCCCAGCATTTT. Residues: CASSSDSRAAEGQPQHF.

This chain links TRBV5-6 with TRBJ2-5; 11 bases match TRBD2. Germline-derived CDR1 and CDR2 are SGHDT and YYEEEE. This CDR3 is built from 15 residues. V shed 5 bases, J shed 2 bases, and the junction held 5 bases outside the gene matches. The CDR3 protein is CASSPGLAEQETQYF. The CDR3 DNA is TGTGCCAGCAGTCCGGGACTAGCGGAGCAAGAGACCCAGTACTTC.

CDR3 sequence: CSAQENYGYTF. CDR3 in DNA: TGCAGTGCACAGGAAAACTATGGCTACACCTTC. This chain connects TRBV20-1 to TRBJ1-2; possible D gene TRBD1, 5 bases. The length of the CDR3 is 11 residues. Looked up from germline, CDR1 is DFQATT and CDR2 is SNEGSKA (reference sequence). The V gene lost 6 bases and the J gene lost 2 bases, with 7 bases spanning the gap.

This chain uses TRBV7-9 with TRBJ1-3, with 10 bases identical to TRBD1. Unmatched junction bases numbered 5, after V lost 6 bases and J lost 3 bases. This CDR3 contains 15 residues. CDR1 and CDR2 from the germline V gene are SEHNR and FQNEAQ (reference sequence). CDR3 protein: CASSPGTGVGNTIYF. Here the CDR3 DNA reads TGTGCCAGCAGTCCCGGGACAGGGGTTGGAAACACCATATATTTT.

DNA of the CDR3: TGCGCCAGCGGCAGACAGGCTGGGTACACTGAAGCTTTCTTT. Translating it yields CASGRQAGYTEAFF. The genes are TRBV4-1 and TRBJ1-1, with D possibly TRBD1 on 6 matching bases. The CDR3 extends over 14 amino acids. The V end was cut by 8 bases, the J end by 3 bases, with 16 bases between. CDR1 and CDR2 (germline): MGHRA, YSYEKL.

The chain links TRBV10-2 to TRBJ1-1, with a possible D match to TRBD1 (5 bases). Trimming cost V 5 bases and J 0 bases, with 7 bases left between them. Germline lookup yields CDR1 WSHSY and CDR2 SAAADI. CDR3 size: 13 residues. CDR3 coding DNA: TGCGCCAGCAGTCGGGGGGTGAACACTGAAGCTTTCTTT. This gives the protein CASSRGVNTEAFF.

This sequence joins TRBV19 and TRBJ1-2; D unclear. V was trimmed by 3 bases and J by 2 bases, leaving 16 bases between them. This CDR3 comprises 16 residues. CDR1 is LNHDA and CDR2 is SQIVND in the germline V gene (reference sequence). CDR3 amino acids: CASSISVDTLNYGYTF. The CDR3, as DNA: TGTGCCAGTAGTATTTCTGTCGACACGTTGAACTATGGCTACACCTTC.

This clone is a singleton in its sample. The chain uses TRBV5-6 and TRBJ1-1, with unresolved D. Germline V gives CDR1 SGHDT, CDR2 YYEEEE. The CDR3 sequence is 13 residues long. V lost 4 bases and J lost 8, with 15 bases in between. This chain's CDR3 is CASSPFAGREAFF. For the CDR3, the DNA is TGTGCCAGCAGCCCCTTTGCTGGCAGGGAAGCTTTCTTT.

The V gene is TRBV4-3, the J gene TRBJ2-3; no firm D call. V was pared by 3 bases and J by 2 bases, with 6 bases between. CDR1 is LGHNA and CDR2 is YSLEER in the germline V gene. This CDR3 has 13 amino acids. The CDR3 spells CASSHENTDTQYF. The CDR3 DNA sequence: TGCGCCAGCAGCCACGAGAACACAGATACGCAGTATTTT.

CDR3 loop: CASSQDSSIYGYTF. In DNA form, the CDR3 reads TGTGCCAGCAGCCAAGACAGCTCCATCTATGGCTACACCTTC. The chain links TRBV6-2 or TRBV6-3 to TRBJ1-2, with TRBD1 as a possible D gene (5 bases). The germline V gene encodes CDR1 MNHEY and CDR2 SVGEGT. V lost 6 bases and J lost 4, with 15 bases in between. This CDR3 has 14 amino acids.

The chain is built from TRBV6-5 and TRBJ2-5; a possible D gene is TRBD1 (6 bases). The V and J ends lost 5 bases and 5 bases respectively, with 15 bases between them. The CDR3 loop spans 14 amino acids. The germline V gene encodes CDR1 MNHEY and CDR2 SVGAGI. CDR3 residues: CASSNQGWVETQYF. The CDR3, as DNA: TGTGCCAGCAGTAACCAGGGGTGGGTTGAGACCCAGTACTTC.

The chain links TRBV29-1 to TRBJ1-2, with D perhaps TRBD1 (5 bases). Germline V gives CDR1 SQVTM, CDR2 ANQGSEA. The ends were cut back, 4 bases at V and 1 base at J, with 13 bases in the middle. The CDR3 runs to 14 residues. Here the CDR3 DNA reads TGCAGCGTTGCCAACCCGACAGATAACTATGGCTACACCTTC. This sequence encodes CSVANPTDNYGYTF.

V usage is TRBV7-3 and J usage is TRBJ1-4; D remains ambiguous. The germline V gene has CDR1 SGHTA and CDR2 FQGTGA. This CDR3 is 11 amino acids long. V gave up 8 bases and J gave up 8 bases, with 9 bases separating them. CDR3 loop: CASLRREKLFF. The CDR3 coding sequence is TGTGCCAGCCTGAGGAGGGAAAAACTGTTTTTT.

The V and J genes are TRBV27 and TRBJ1-1; 10 bases agree with TRBD1. The CDR3 runs 14 residues. V dropped 5 bases and J dropped 3; count of bases not matched to a gene: 3. Germline CDR1 is MNHEY and CDR2 is SMNVEV (reference sequence). In DNA form, the CDR3 reads TGTGCCAGCAGTCCTGGGACAGGGGACACTGAAGCTTTCTTT. Protein sequence: CASSPGTGDTEAFF.

The V call is TRBV6-5, the J call TRBJ1-2; TRBD1 is a possible D gene (5 bases). This CDR3 spans 14 amino acids. CDR1 and CDR2 (germline): MNHEY, SVGAGI. The V and J ends lost 8 bases and 3 bases respectively, with 16 bases between them. This CDR3 reads CASSRDPRDYGYTF. In nucleotides, the CDR3 is TGTGCCAGCTCGCGGGACCCTCGGGACTATGGCTACACCTTC.

This chain links TRBV12-5 with TRBJ1-4; TRBD1 matches 9 bases. The germline gives CDR1 LGHNT, CDR2 FRNRAP. The length of the CDR3 is 14 residues. Trimming took 6 bases from V and 3 from J; bases not matched to a gene: 2. The CDR3 DNA sequence: TGTGCTAGTGGCCGACAGGGGGCTAATGAAAAACTGTTTTTT. Residues: CASGRQGANEKLFF.

V gene TRBV10-1 combines with J gene TRBJ2-7, with D hard to call. Germline V gene sequence: CDR1 WNHNN, CDR2 SYGVQD (reference sequence). V gave up 4 bases and J gave up 12 bases, with 16 bases separating them. The CDR3 consists of 12 residues. The CDR3 sequence is CASSGASPGLYF. CDR3 DNA sequence: TGCGCCAGCAGTGGGGCGAGCCCTGGATTGTACTTC.